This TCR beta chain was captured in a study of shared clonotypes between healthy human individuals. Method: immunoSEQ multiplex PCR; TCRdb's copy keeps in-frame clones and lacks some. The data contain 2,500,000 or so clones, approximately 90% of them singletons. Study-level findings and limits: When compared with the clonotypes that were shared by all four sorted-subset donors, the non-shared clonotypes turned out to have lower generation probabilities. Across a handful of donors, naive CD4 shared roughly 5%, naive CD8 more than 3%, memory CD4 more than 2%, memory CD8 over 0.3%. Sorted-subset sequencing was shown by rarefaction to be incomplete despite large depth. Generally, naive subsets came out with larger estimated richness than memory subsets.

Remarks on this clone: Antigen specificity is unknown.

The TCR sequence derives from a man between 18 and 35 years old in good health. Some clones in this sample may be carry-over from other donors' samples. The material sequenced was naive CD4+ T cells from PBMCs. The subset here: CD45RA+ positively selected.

CDR3 in amino acids: CASRRGLTGSGYTF. The CDR3 bases are TGTGCCAGCAGGCGCGGCCTAACAGGGTCTGGCTACACCTTC. V usage is TRBV6-5 and J usage is TRBJ1-2; D is possibly TRBD1 (6 bases). The V gene's germline CDR1 is MNHEY and CDR2 SVGAGI. CDR3 length: 14 residues. Trimming pared 6 bases from V and 7 bases from J, leaving 18 bases between.